This T cell receptor beta chain was found in a study of beta chain features in type 1 diabetes. Overall study context: Healthy donors, compared against patients, showed similar age, gender and cell yields.

Trimming shortened V by 4 bases and J by 8 bases, and 11 bases separated the two germline ends. The CDR3 extends over 12 amino acids. Germline V gives CDR1 SGHDN, CDR2 FVKESK. Investigators reverse transcribed all isolated RNA, so they sequenced expressed TCRB transcripts. The method was immunoSEQ multiplex PCR; TCRdb's version includes in-frame clones alone and lacks a portion of them. The table includes 300,000 to 350,000 clones, around 8.5% detected once. On this clone itself: What it binds is not known.

Study observations and caveats: Diminished insertions and augmented deletions at VDJ junctions characterized type 1 diabetes patients. Researchers report that Type 1 diabetes patients had moderately but significantly shorter TCRB CDR3s across all four CD4+ subsets.

Sample: central memory CD4+ T cells from blood. The source is a man aged 30-40 years with type 1 diabetes. The chain carries TRBV14 and TRBJ1-2; weak D call: TRBD1 (6 bases). CDR3 nucleotide sequence: TGTGCCAGCAGCCGAACAGGGTACGGCTACACCTTC. It specifies CASSRTGYGYTF.